Given below is one T cell receptor beta chain in context. The data were obtained in a study of blood T cell repertoires in COVID-19. Study-wide context: Specimens from acute and convalescent COVID-19 originated in the United States, Italy and Spain.

Seattle's cohort entered during active infection and was followed longitudinally. Sequencing used immunoSEQ multiplex PCR; TCRdb keeps in-frame clones, though not all of them. The sample includes over 200,000 clones, just under 90% of them seen just once. This receptor was obtained from a man aged 25 to 40 with COVID-19, enrolled during active disease. The sample consisted of peripheral blood.

In nucleotides, the CDR3 is TGCGCCAGCAGCTTGCCCGGGACTAGCGACTACAATGAGCAGTTCTTC. This codes for CASSLPGTSDYNEQFF. This rearrangement joins TRBV5-1 to TRBJ2-1; 10 bases fit TRBD2. With V trimmed by 1 base and J by 3 bases, 4 bases remained unmatched. There are 16 residues in the CDR3. CDR1 SGHRS and CDR2 YFSETQ come from the germline V gene.